The entry that follows covers one TCR beta chain sequence. The record originates from a study of shared clonotypes between healthy human individuals. The wider study: CD4 naive and memory got three plates each, CD8 naive two, CD8 memory one.

The CDR3 is made up of 14 amino acids. The germline gives CDR1 LNHDA, CDR2 SQIVND (reference sequence). Sorted subsets were amplified in replicate PCRs using around 200 ng DNA, tens of thousands of T cell genomes. Sequencing used immunoSEQ multiplex PCR; TCRdb keeps in-frame clones, though not all of them. The profile shows some 2 million clones, less than 95% of them singletons. Naive CD8 cells comprised CD45RO-negative, CCR7-positively selected cells, excluding terminally differentiated effector memory CD45RA+ cells. The TCR sequence derives from a man between 18 and 35 years old in good health. What was sequenced was naive CD8+ T cells sorted from blood. The genes are TRBV19 and TRBJ2-5; D remains unclear. The J call is uncertain, as TRBJ2-7 better fits the DNA end. The CDR3 loop is CASSFAGPHYEQYF. The CDR3, as DNA: TGTGCCAGTAGTTTCGCCGGGCCTCACTACGAGCAGTACTTC.